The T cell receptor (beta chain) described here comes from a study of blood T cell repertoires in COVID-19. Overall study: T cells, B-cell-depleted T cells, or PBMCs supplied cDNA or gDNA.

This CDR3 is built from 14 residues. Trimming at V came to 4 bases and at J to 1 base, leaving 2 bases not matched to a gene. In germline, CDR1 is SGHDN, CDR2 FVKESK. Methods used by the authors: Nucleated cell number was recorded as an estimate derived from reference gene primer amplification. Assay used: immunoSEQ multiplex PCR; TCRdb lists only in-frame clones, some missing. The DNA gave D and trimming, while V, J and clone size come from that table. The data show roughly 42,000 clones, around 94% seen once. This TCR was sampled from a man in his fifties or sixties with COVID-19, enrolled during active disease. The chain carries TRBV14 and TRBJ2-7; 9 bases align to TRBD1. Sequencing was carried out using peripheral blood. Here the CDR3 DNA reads TGTGCCAGCAGCCCCGGGACAGGGTCCTACGAGCAGTACTTC. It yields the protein CASSPGTGSYEQYF.